This entry is about one T cell receptor beta chain. What it binds is not known. The data were taken from a study of T cell responses to AZD1222 COVID-19 vaccine. Sequenced by immunoSEQ multiplex PCR; TCRdb stores in-frame clones only, minus some. The sample includes roughly 150,000 clones, around 90% of them seen just once. Findings and caveats of the study: Without day 14 samples, only post-peak T cell repertoires were studied. Clonal diversity was possibly underestimated, and the donors were mostly white British, with more females.

The V end lost 0 bases, the J end lost 0 bases, and 21 bases lay between the germline ends. This CDR3 has 20 amino acids. Per germline, CDR1 SGHTA and CDR2 FQGNSA. This chain joins TRBV7-2 and TRBJ1-3; tentative D call: TRBD1 (5 bases). Sequencing used peripheral blood, obtained on day 0 of AZD1222 vaccination. This sequence originates from an adult in good health. CDR3 sequence reads: CASSLARGSSLTSSGNTIYF. The DNA for the CDR3 is TGTGCCAGCAGCTTAGCGAGGGGCAGTTCTCTAACTAGCTCTGGAAACACCATATATTTT. The full variable domain, with the rest looked up from reference TRBV7-2 and TRBJ1-3, is GAGVSQSPSNKVTEKGKDVELRCDPISGHTALYWYRQSLGQGLEFLIYFQGNSAPDKSGLPSDRFSAERTGGSVSTLTIQRTQQEDSAVYLCASSLARGSSLTSSGNTIYFGEGSWLTVV.